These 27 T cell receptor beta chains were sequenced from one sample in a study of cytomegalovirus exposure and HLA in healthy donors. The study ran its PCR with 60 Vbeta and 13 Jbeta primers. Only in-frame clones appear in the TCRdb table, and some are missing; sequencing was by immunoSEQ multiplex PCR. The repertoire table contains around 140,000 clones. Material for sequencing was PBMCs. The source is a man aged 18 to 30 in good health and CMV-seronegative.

CDR3 protein: CASSQDSAGGEYEQYF. DNA of the CDR3: TGCGCCAGCAGCCAAGATTCGGCGGGGGGCGAGTACGAGCAGTACTTC. V is TRBV4-1 and J is TRBJ2-5, with TRBD2 matching 8 bases. The DNA end lines up better with TRBJ2-7; the J call may be wrong. The V gene's germline CDR1 is MGHRA and CDR2 YSYEKL. This CDR3 is 16 amino acids long.

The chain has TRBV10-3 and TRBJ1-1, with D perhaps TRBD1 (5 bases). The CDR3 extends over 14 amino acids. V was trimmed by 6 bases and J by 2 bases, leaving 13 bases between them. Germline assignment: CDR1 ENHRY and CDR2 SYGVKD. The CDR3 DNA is TGTGCCATCAGCAAAGACAGCACAAACACTGAAGCTTTCTTT. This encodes CAISKDSTNTEAFF.

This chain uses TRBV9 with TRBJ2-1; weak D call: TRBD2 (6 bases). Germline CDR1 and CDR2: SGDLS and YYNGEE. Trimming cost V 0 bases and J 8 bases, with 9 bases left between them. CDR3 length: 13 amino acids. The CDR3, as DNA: TGTGCCAGCAGCGTAGCGGGGGAGGATGAGCAGTTCTTC. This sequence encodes CASSVAGEDEQFF.

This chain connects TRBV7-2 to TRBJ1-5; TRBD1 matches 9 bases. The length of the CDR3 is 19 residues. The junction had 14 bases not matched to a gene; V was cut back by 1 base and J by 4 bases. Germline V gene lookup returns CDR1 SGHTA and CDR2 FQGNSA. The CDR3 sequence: CASSLVGNVGDRVNQPQHF. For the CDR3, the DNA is TGTGCCAGCAGCTTAGTTGGTAACGTCGGGGACAGGGTTAATCAGCCCCAGCATTTT.

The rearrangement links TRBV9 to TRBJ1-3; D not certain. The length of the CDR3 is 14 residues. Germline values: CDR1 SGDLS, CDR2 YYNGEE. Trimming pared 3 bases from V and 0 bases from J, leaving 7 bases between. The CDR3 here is CASSGGNSGNTIYF. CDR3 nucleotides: TGTGCCAGCAGCGGAGGAAACTCTGGAAACACCATATATTTT. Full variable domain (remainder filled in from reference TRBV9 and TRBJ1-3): DSGVTQTPKHLITATGQRVTLRCSPRSGDLSVYWYQQSLDQGLQFLIQYYNGEERAKGNILERFSAQQFPDLHSELNLSSLELGDSALYFCASSGGNSGNTIYFGEGSWLTVV.

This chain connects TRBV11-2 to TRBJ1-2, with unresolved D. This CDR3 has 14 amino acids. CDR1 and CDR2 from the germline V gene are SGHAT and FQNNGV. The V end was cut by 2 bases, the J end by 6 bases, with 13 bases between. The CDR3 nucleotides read TGTGCCAGCAGCTTAAGTCGGGTGCCCGATGGCTACACCTTC. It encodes CASSLSRVPDGYTF.

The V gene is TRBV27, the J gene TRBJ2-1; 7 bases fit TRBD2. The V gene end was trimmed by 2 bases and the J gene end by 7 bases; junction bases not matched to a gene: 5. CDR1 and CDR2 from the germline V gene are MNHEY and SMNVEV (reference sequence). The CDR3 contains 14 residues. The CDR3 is CASSLGLVLNEQFF. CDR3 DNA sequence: TGTGCCAGCAGTTTAGGACTAGTTTTAAATGAGCAGTTCTTC.

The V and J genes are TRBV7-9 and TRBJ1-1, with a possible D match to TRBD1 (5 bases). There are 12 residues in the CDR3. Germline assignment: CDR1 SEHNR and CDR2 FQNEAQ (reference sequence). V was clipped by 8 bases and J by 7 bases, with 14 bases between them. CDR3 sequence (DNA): TGTGCCAGCCGGAGGGGTGGGAGTGAAGCTTTCTTT. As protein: CASRRGGSEAFF.

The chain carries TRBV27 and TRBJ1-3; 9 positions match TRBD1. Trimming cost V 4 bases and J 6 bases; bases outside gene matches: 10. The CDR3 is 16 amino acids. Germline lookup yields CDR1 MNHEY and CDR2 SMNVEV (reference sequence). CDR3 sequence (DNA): TGTGCCAGCAGTTCAGTCGCCGGGACAGGGTTAAACACCATATATTTT. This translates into CASSSVAGTGLNTIYF.

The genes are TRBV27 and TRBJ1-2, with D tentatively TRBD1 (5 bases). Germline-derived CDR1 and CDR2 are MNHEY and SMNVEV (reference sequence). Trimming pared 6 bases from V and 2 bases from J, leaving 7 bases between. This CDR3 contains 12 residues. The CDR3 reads CASRRGNYGYTF. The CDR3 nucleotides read TGTGCCAGCAGAAGGGGCAACTATGGCTACACCTTC.

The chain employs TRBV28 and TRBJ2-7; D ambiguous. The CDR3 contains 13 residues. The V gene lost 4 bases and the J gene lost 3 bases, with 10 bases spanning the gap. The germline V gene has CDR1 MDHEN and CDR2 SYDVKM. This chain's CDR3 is CASSSGLGYEQYF. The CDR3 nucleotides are TGTGCCAGCAGTTCCGGGTTAGGCTACGAGCAGTACTTC.

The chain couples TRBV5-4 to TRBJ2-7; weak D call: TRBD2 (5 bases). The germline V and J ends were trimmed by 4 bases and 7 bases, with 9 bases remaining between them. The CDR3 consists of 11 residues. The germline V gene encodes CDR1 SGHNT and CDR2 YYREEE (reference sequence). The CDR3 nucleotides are TGTGCCAGCAGCGCGAGGAGGGAGCAGTACTTC. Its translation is CASSARREQYF.

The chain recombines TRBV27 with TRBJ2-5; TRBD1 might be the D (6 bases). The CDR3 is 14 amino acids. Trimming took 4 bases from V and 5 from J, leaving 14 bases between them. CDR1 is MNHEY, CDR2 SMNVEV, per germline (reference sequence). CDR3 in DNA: TGTGCCAGCAGTTGGGGTACAGGGTTCGAGACCCAGTACTTC. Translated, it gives CASSWGTGFETQYF.

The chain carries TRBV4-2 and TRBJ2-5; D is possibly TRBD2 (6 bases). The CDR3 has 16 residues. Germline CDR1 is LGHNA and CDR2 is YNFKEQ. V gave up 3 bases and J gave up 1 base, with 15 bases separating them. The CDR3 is CASSQAIAESQETQYF. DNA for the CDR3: TGTGCCAGCAGCCAGGCGATAGCGGAAAGCCAAGAGACCCAGTACTTC.

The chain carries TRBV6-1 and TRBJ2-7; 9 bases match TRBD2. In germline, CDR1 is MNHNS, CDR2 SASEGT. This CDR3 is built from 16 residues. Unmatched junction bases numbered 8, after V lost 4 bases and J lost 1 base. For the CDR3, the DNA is TGTGCCAGCAGTGCAACTAGCGGGCGAAGGTCCTACGAGCAGTACTTC. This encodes CASSATSGRRSYEQYF.

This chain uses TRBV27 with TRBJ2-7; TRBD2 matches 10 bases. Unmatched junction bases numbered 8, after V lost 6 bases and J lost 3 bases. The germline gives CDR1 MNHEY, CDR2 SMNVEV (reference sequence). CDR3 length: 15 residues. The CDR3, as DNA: TGTGCCAGCAGCCCAAGGACTAGCGGAAACTACGAGCAGTACTTC. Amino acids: CASSPRTSGNYEQYF.

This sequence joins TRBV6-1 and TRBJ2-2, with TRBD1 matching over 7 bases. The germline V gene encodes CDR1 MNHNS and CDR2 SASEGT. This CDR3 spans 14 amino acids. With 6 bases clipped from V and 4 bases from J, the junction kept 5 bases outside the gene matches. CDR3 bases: TGTGCCAGCAGAAACAGGGGTAGCACCGGGGAGCTGTTTTTT. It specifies CASRNRGSTGELFF.

CDR3 DNA: TGTGCCAGCTCACCACCGGTCGGGGCTAACTATGGCTACACCTTC. It specifies CASSPPVGANYGYTF. J is TRBJ1-2 and V is TRBV18; unclear D gene. Trimming shortened V by 0 bases and J by 0 bases, and 8 bases separated the two germline ends. The V gene's germline CDR1 is KGHSH and CDR2 LQKENI. The CDR3 loop spans 15 amino acids. Based on the CDR3 plus reference TRBV18 and TRBJ1-2, the full variable domain is NAGVMQNPRHLVRRRGQEARLRCSPMKGHSHVYWYRQLPEEGLKFMVYLQKENIIDESGMPKERFSAEFPKEGPSILRIQQVVRGDSAAYFCASSPPVGANYGYTFGSGTRLTVV.

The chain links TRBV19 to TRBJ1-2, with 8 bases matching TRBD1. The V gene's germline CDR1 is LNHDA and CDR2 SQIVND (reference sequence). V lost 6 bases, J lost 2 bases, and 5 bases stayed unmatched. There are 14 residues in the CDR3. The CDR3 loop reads CASREGTGNYGYTF. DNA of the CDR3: TGTGCCAGTAGAGAGGGGACAGGCAACTATGGCTACACCTTC.

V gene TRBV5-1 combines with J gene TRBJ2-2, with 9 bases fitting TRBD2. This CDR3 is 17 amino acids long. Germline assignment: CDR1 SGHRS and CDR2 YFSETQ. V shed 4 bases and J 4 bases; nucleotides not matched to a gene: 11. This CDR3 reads CASSPLSSSGITGELFF. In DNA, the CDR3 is TGCGCCAGCAGCCCACTAAGCTCTAGCGGGATCACCGGGGAGCTGTTTTTT.

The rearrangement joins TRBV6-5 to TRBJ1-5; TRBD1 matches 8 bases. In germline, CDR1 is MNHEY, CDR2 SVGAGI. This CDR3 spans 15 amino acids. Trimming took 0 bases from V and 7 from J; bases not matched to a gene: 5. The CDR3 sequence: CASSYSGQGGQPQHF. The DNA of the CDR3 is TGTGCCAGCAGTTACTCCGGACAGGGTGGGCAGCCCCAGCATTTT.

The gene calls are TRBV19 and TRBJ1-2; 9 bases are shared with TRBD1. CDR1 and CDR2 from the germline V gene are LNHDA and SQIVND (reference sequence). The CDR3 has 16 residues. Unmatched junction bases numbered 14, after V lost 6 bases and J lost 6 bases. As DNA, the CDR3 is TGTGCCAGTAGGCCATATCCGGGACAGGGAGTAAATGGCTACACCTTC. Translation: CASRPYPGQGVNGYTF.

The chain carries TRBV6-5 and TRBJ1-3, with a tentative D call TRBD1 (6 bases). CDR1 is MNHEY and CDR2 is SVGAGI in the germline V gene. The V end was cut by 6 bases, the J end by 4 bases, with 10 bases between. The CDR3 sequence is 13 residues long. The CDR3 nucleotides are TGTGCCAGCAGACCTACAGGGGGAAACACCATATATTTT. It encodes CASRPTGGNTIYF.

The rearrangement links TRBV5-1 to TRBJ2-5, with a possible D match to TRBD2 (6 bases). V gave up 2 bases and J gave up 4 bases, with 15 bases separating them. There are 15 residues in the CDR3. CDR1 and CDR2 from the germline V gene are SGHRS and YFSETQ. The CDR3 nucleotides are TGCGCCAGCAGCTTACGGGGGATTCCCTCAGAGACCCAGTACTTC. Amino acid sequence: CASSLRGIPSETQYF. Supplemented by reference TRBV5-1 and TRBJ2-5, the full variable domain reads KAGVTQTPRYLIKTRGQQVTLSCSPISGHRSVSWYQQTPGQGLQFLFEYFSETQRNKGNFPGRFSGRQFSNSRSEMNVSTLELGDSALYLCASSLRGIPSETQYFGPGTRLLVL.

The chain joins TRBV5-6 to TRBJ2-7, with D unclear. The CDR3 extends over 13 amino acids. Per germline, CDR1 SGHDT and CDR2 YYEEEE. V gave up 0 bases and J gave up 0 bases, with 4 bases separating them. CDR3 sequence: CASSLAGSYEQYF. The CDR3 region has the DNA TGTGCCAGCAGCTTGGCCGGCTCCTACGAGCAGTACTTC.

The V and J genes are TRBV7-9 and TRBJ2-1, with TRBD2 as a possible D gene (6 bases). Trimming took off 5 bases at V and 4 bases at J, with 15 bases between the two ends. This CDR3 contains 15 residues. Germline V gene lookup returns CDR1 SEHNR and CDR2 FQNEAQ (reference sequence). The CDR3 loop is CASSAGTQYYNEQFF. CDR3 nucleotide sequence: TGTGCCAGCAGCGCCGGGACTCAATATTACAATGAGCAGTTCTTC.

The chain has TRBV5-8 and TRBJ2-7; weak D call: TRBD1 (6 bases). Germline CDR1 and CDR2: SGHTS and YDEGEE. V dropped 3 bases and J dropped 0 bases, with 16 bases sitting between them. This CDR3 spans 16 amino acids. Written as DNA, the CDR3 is TGTGCCAGCAGCTGGAGTGGGACAATTGCCTCCTACGAGCAGTACTTC. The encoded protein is CASSWSGTIASYEQYF.